Each of the 8 T cell receptor beta chains below was sequenced from the same sample in a study of CD8+CD57+ T cells in acquired aplastic anemia. Sequencing involved patients with CD8+CD57+ cell expansion previously shown by flow cytometry. Profiling of TCR beta VDJ combinations and CDR3 sequences used genomic DNA as template. TCRdb re-derived calls from the reads in MiXCR, one entry per CDR3 protein. This table has about 98,000 distinct CDR3 sequences, around two thirds appearing once. Material: sorted CD4+, CD8+, or CD8+CD57+ T cells (not recorded which) from PBMCs. The source of these receptors is a human donor with aplastic anemia.

The chain links TRBV9 to TRBJ2-7; D ambiguous. The CDR3 has 15 residues. Trimming removed 0 bases from V and 2 bases from J, with 12 bases in between. Germline CDR1 SGDLS, CDR2 YYNGEE. CDR3 in amino acids: CASSVGHPATYEQYF. The CDR3 nucleotides are TGTGCCAGCAGCGTAGGACATCCCGCTACCTACGAGCAGTACTTC.

The chain joins TRBV19 to TRBJ1-1, with D possibly being TRBD1 (5 bases). There are 13 residues in the CDR3. V was clipped by 7 bases and J by 4 bases, with 13 bases between them. The V gene's germline CDR1 is LNHDA and CDR2 SQIVND (reference sequence). CDR3 nucleotide sequence: TGTGCCAGTAACAGCCGGGGGAGCACTGAAGCTTTCTTT. Amino acids: CASNSRGSTEAFF.

The rearrangement uses TRBV29-1 and TRBJ2-7; D call uncertain. This CDR3 is built from 14 residues. Germline-derived CDR1 and CDR2 are SQVTM and ANQGSEA. The V end was cut by 6 bases, the J end by 1 base, with 16 bases between. The CDR3 DNA reads TGCAGCGTGGGCCAGACCATAAATTCCTACGAGCAGTACTTC. It is translated as CSVGQTINSYEQYF.

V usage is TRBV9 and J usage is TRBJ2-2, with a possible D match to TRBD2 (6 bases). Trimming removed 0 bases from V and 4 bases from J, with 13 bases in between. CDR1 is SGDLS, CDR2 YYNGEE, per germline. The CDR3 loop spans 16 amino acids. The CDR3 loop reads CASSVGGRGGTGELFF. Here the CDR3 DNA reads TGTGCCAGCAGCGTAGGAGGTCGGGGAGGCACCGGGGAGCTGTTTTTT.

CDR3 bases: TGTGCCAGCGACAGGGGGTCCACTGAAGCTTTCTTT. It is translated as CASDRGSTEAFF. This rearrangement joins TRBV2 to TRBJ1-1; TRBD1 aligns across 9 bases. CDR1 is SNHLY, CDR2 FYNNEI, per germline. This CDR3 contains 12 residues. V dropped 8 bases and J dropped 4; count of bases not matched to a gene: 2.

The CDR3: CASSAGFADTQYF. The CDR3 nucleotides are TGCGCCAGCAGCGCAGGGTTCGCAGATACGCAGTATTTT. V is TRBV10-1 and J is TRBJ2-3; tentatively, D is TRBD1 (5 bases). Germline CDR1 WNHNN, CDR2 SYGVQD (reference sequence). V was pared by 6 bases and J by 4 bases, with 11 bases between. The CDR3 spans 13 residues.

This clonotype occurred many times. CDR3 region: CASSQGFALAAYNEQFF. As DNA, the CDR3 is TGCGCCAGCAGCCAAGGTTTTGCACTAGCGGCTTACAATGAGCAGTTCTTC. The chain recombines TRBV4-1 with TRBJ2-1, with 8 bases lining up with TRBD2. In germline, CDR1 is MGHRA, CDR2 YSYEKL. The CDR3 consists of 17 residues. Trimming at V came to 1 base and at J to 4 bases, leaving 9 bases not matched to a gene.

This clonotype has at least ten counts. This rearrangement joins TRBV5-4 to TRBJ1-2; D remains ambiguous. V was clipped by 0 bases and J by 3 bases, with 3 bases between them. Per germline, CDR1 SGHNT and CDR2 YYREEE (reference sequence). CDR3 length: 12 amino acids. The CDR3 coding sequence is TGTGCCAGCAGCTTGGAATACTATGGCTACACCTTC. Its protein is CASSLEYYGYTF.